At least ten counts were recorded for the clone carrying this TCR beta chain. As yet, its antigen is unknown. This entry is derived from a study of T cells in Graves' hyperthyroidism and ophthalmopathy. TCR beta CDR3 regions were amplified from RNA. First-round RT-PCR with HTBI primers amplified the TCR CDR3 region. TCRdb passed the multiplex PCR reads through MiXCR, listing each CDR3 protein once. The table lists roughly 380,000 distinct CDR3 sequences, roughly 14% of them singletons, with about 20% in the top ten. General observations from the study: Appearing also in blood were most of the thyroid clonotypes expanded above 0.001.

The patients, who ranged from 18 to 65 in age, presented with newly diagnosed hyperthyroidism lasting under 2 months. The PBMCs were sourced from fresh peripheral blood (around 9.3 ml). The material sequenced was blood. This clonotype originated in a man aged 30 to 39 with Graves' hyperthyroidism that later progressed to Graves' ophthalmopathy.

The CDR3 here is CASSLTNTGELFF. CDR3 coding DNA: TGTGCCAGCAGCCTTACTAACACCGGGGAGCTGTTTTTT. The gene calls are TRBV3-1 and TRBJ2-2, with D hard to call. V was trimmed by 4 bases and J by 2 bases, leaving 5 bases between them. The CDR3 consists of 13 residues. From germline, CDR1 is LGHDT and CDR2 YNNKEL (reference sequence).